One and the same sample provided the 7 T cell receptor beta chains below, sequenced in a study of blood T cell repertoires in COVID-19. Sequencing used immunoSEQ multiplex PCR; TCRdb keeps in-frame clones, though not all of them. The sample records 200,000 to 250,000 clones, 84% being singletons. Sequenced: peripheral blood. The source is a woman in her 50s with active or convalescent COVID-19.

This clone was detected a few times. The rearrangement uses TRBV20-1 and TRBJ1-2, with 9 bases that match TRBD1. Germline CDR1 is DFQATT and CDR2 is SNEGSKA (reference sequence). Trimming cost V 3 bases and J 7 bases; bases outside gene matches: 9. The CDR3 spans 14 residues. Here the CDR3 DNA reads TGCAGTGCTAGTACCACAGGGGGCTCGGGTGGCTACACCTTC. Translated, it gives CSASTTGGSGGYTF.

The chain recombines TRBV11-2 with TRBJ1-3, with unresolved D. CDR1 SGHAT and CDR2 FQNNGV come from the germline V gene. The CDR3 loop spans 14 amino acids. The V end was cut by 5 bases, the J end by 0 bases, with 8 bases between. The CDR3 DNA reads TGTGCCAGCAGCGAGGCCTTCTCTGGAAACACCATATATTTT. The encoded protein is CASSEAFSGNTIYF. Variable domain in full (rest from reference TRBV11-2 and TRBJ1-3): EAGVAQSPRYKIIEKRQSVAFWCNPISGHATLYWYQQILGQGPKLLIQFQNNGVVDDSQLPKDRFSAERLKGVDSTLKIQPAKLEDSAVYLCASSEAFSGNTIYFGEGSWLTVV.

The gene calls are TRBV25-1 and TRBJ1-6; D ambiguous. The germline CDR1 and CDR2 sequences are MGHDK and SYGVNS. V lost 8 bases and J 11 bases, leaving 10 bases between the germline ends. The CDR3 sequence is 11 residues long. The CDR3 region has the DNA TGTGCCAGCCAAGCCGACACACCCCTCCACTTT. Its protein product is CASQADTPLHF.

The chain recombines TRBV2 with TRBJ2-3; 7 bases map to TRBD2. The germline V gene has CDR1 SNHLY and CDR2 FYNNEI. This CDR3 region has 13 residues. Germline trimming cut 6 bases from V and 10 bases from J; bases unmatched to any gene: 10. The CDR3 reads CASSLPQGGPQYF. For the CDR3, the DNA is TGTGCCAGCAGCCTCCCTCAGGGAGGGCCGCAGTATTTT.

V usage is TRBV11-2 and J usage is TRBJ2-1, with 9 bases that match TRBD2. CDR3 length: 17 residues. Germline V gene data show CDR1 as SGHAT and CDR2 as FQNNGV. V lost 6 bases and J lost 7; bases outside the gene matches: 16. The CDR3 loop is CASRQGSGGRAGNEQFF. The CDR3 nucleotides read TGTGCCAGCAGACAGGGGTCTGGCGGGAGGGCCGGGAATGAGCAGTTCTTC.

This clone has more than one count but fewer than ten. J is TRBJ1-4 and V is TRBV9, with TRBD1 matching over 8 bases. J lost 7 bases, V lost 3 bases, and 5 bases had no gene match. The CDR3 is 14 amino acids. Germline V gene data show CDR1 as SGDLS and CDR2 as YYNGEE. The CDR3 coding sequence is TGTGCCAGCAGCGCCCAGGGGGCAGTTGAAAAACTGTTTTTT. It specifies CASSAQGAVEKLFF.

The chain joins TRBV6-5 to TRBJ1-1; no reliable D call. Deletions cut 8 bases from V and 5 bases from J, with 9 bases between. Per germline, CDR1 MNHEY and CDR2 SVGAGI. The CDR3 runs to 11 residues. Here the CDR3 reads CASWRDTEAFF. CDR3 DNA sequence: TGTGCCAGCTGGAGGGATACTGAAGCTTTCTTT.